This record looks at one T cell receptor (beta chain) sequence and its context. This clone was seen a handful of times. It lacks a known antigen. Base quality data are lacking; no much larger clone is found one base away. This sample includes further DNA sequences coding for the same CDR3. For sequencing of the TCRbeta CDR3 region, genomic DNA was extracted from the sorted cells. The immunoSEQ Assay was used to sequence the TCRbeta CDR3 regions. TCRdb stores this immuneACCESS table with in-frame sequences only. Part of the clones is absent; in the studies checked, under half of the shortfall reflects unresolved V genes, and no reason is known for the rest. Across this sample there are about 81,000 clones, with around 90% seen only once. The ten largest make up approximately 0.43% of the sample. Taken from the germline V gene, the CDR1 and CDR2 loops are SNHLY and FYNNEI. Spanning cysteine to phenylalanine, the CDR3 consists of 13 amino acids. Only CDR3 DNA remains: 39 bases, in frame from the first base. Compared with germline, V lacks 6 bases and J lacks 7 bases; bases without a gene match: 3.

This entry is derived from a study of OX40 agonist ivuxolimab in advanced cancers. Regarding the complete study: Ivuxolimab was a fully human IgG2 agonistic monoclonal antibody targeting the costimulatory receptor OX40 (CD134). The point of sequencing TCRbeta in the periphery was to test whether ivuxolimab changed TCR sequence diversity and drove clonal T-cell expansion. Intravenous ivuxolimab was administered to patients every 2 weeks at six dose levels: 0.01, 0.1, 0.3, 1.5, 3 and 10 mg/kg. Prior anti-PD-1, anti-PD-L1 or anti-CTLA-4 therapy was permitted, and checkpoint inhibitors had been received by roughly two fifths of dose-escalation patients. Among the 52 dose-escalation patients, roughly 20 had hepatocellular carcinoma, some 15 melanoma, 9 renal cell carcinoma and 9 head and neck cancer. In the dose-escalation cohort, approximately 82% of patients were male, and the mean age was approximately 60 years with a range of roughly 20 to 79. The monotherapy dose-escalation portion (N = 52 patients) of the phase I ivuxolimab trial is reported in the paper. Partial responses were achieved by three dose-escalation patients, of whom one had hepatocellular carcinoma and two had cutaneous melanoma.

The trial excluded patients who had a history of autoimmune disease or were on systemic immunosuppression. Peripheral blood for TCR sequencing was collected from all dose cohorts at baseline, on cycle 4 day 1, and on cycle 7 day 1. Samples were obtained from an open-label, multicenter, first-in-human phase I dose-escalation trial of ivuxolimab. Adults with locally advanced or metastatic melanoma, renal cell, hepatocellular, or head and neck squamous cell carcinoma were enrolled in the trial. Before TCR sequencing, CD4+ T cells and CD8+ T cells were sorted from peripheral blood as separate populations. General study outcomes and caveats: At doses from 0.1 to 3.0 mg/kg, clonal expansion was seen in both CD4+ and CD8+ blood T cells between baseline and week 6. In the 0.1-3.0 mg/kg groups, partial responders were among the patients with the lowest normalized peripheral clonal expansion, particularly in CD8+ T cells. Antigen specificity was not determined for the clonally expanded peripheral T cells. After ivuxolimab, CD8+ T cells had more expanded clones than CD4+ T cells on average. Low levels of normalized T-cell clonal expansion were also seen in some patients who did not respond.

This sample comprised CD4+ or CD8+ T cells sorted from blood, obtained in a trial of the OX40 agonist ivuxolimab. This TCR was recovered from an adult with an advanced solid tumor such as melanoma, head and neck, liver or kidney cancer. The rearrangement combines TRBV2 with TRBJ1-5; 10 bases in between match TRBD1. The encoded CDR3 is CASSGTGDQPQHF. In nucleotide form, the sequence is TGTGCCAGCAGCGGGACAGGGGACCAGCCCCAGCATTTT. The entire variable domain, with the stretches around the CDR3 drawn from the reference TRBV2 and TRBJ1-5 proteins, is EPEVTQTPSHQVTQMGQEVILRCVPISNHLYFYWYRQILGQKVEFLVSFYNNEISEKSEIFDDQFSVERPDGSNFTLKIRSTKLEDSAMYFCASSGTGDQPQHFGDGTRLSIL.